The 16 T cell receptor beta chains given below trace back to one sample, sequenced in a study of brain T cells in children with intractable seizures. Sequencing was performed with immunoSEQ multiplex PCR; in TCRdb, only in-frame clones are kept and a portion is missing. The table includes hundreds of thousands of clones, about 93% detected once. The time point denotes: blood from clinic visit 5 months post-surgery; TSC patient then seizure free. The sequencing here drew on peripheral blood, taken approximately 5 months after surgery. These receptors all come from a boy less than two years old with tuberous sclerosis and intractable seizures.

This clone has just one count. The V call is TRBV6-6, the J call TRBJ1-6, with D perhaps TRBD1 (6 bases). The CDR3 length is 15 residues. Germline V CDR1 and CDR2: MNHNY, SVGAGI (reference sequence). V was shortened by 6 bases and J by 0 bases, with 9 bases between the two germline ends. The CDR3 here is CASRADSSYNSPLHF. Here the CDR3 DNA reads TGTGCCAGCAGGGCGGACAGCTCCTATAATTCACCCCTCCACTTT.

V is TRBV30 and J is TRBJ1-2; D remains unclear. In germline, CDR1 is GTSNPN, CDR2 SVGIG (reference sequence). The CDR3 extends over 13 amino acids. Between the trimmed V and J ends, which lost 2 bases and 4 bases, there was a span of 11 bases. The CDR3 DNA reads TGTGCCTGGAGTTCCGGGGTCGGCTATGGCTACACCTTC. Protein: CAWSSGVGYGYTF.

This chain joins TRBV13 and TRBJ2-5; D unresolved. V was cut by 1 base and J by 5 bases, with 2 bases left in between. This CDR3 is 11 amino acids long. Germline-derived CDR1 and CDR2 are PRHDT and FYEKMQ (reference sequence). DNA of the CDR3: TGTGCCAGCAGCTTAGTGGAGACCCAGTACTTC. Protein: CASSLVETQYF.

The V and J genes are TRBV5-1 and TRBJ2-3; 7 positions agree with TRBD1. V lost 4 bases and J lost 0; bases outside the gene matches: 17. The germline gives CDR1 SGHRS, CDR2 YFSETQ. The CDR3 runs 19 residues. CDR3 sequence: CASSLHTRGQVASTDTQYF. The CDR3, as DNA: TGCGCCAGCAGCCTGCATACACGCGGACAGGTTGCTAGCACAGATACGCAGTATTTT.

This clone was observed once. The chain carries TRBV19 and TRBJ2-3, with D tentatively TRBD2 (5 bases). The V end was cut by 3 bases, the J end by 8 bases, with 6 bases between. Germline V gives CDR1 LNHDA, CDR2 SQIVND (reference sequence). The CDR3 has 11 amino acids. Here the CDR3 DNA reads TGTGCCAGTAGTATGGAGGCTACGCAGTATTTT. Translation gives CASSMEATQYF.

This clone was seen a single time. The V gene is TRBV3-1 (or the pseudogene TRBV3-2), the J gene TRBJ2-2, with 7 bases fitting TRBD1. Germline CDR1 LGHDT, CDR2 YNNKEL (reference sequence). V trimming: 1 base; J trimming: 5 bases; junction bases outside the gene matches: 4. The CDR3 spans 15 residues. The chain's CDR3 is CASSQGGTATGELFF. CDR3 sequence (DNA): TGTGCCAGCAGCCAAGGTGGGACAGCGACCGGGGAGCTGTTTTTT.

The V and J genes are TRBV5-1 and TRBJ2-7; D gene ambiguous. The ends were cut back, 0 bases at V and 0 bases at J, with 10 bases in the middle. The germline V gene has CDR1 SGHRS and CDR2 YFSETQ. The CDR3 has 15 amino acids. The CDR3 loop is CASSLDGWGSYEQYF. For the CDR3, the DNA is TGCGCCAGCAGCTTGGATGGTTGGGGCTCCTACGAGCAGTACTTC. Together with reference TRBV5-1 and TRBJ2-7, the CDR3 gives the full variable domain: KAGVTQTPRYLIKTRGQQVTLSCSPISGHRSVSWYQQTPGQGLQFLFEYFSETQRNKGNFPGRFSGRQFSNSRSEMNVSTLELGDSALYLCASSLDGWGSYEQYFGPGTRLTVT.

The chain employs TRBV2 and TRBJ2-7, with TRBD1 identical over 9 bases. J was trimmed by 3 bases and V by 6 bases; bases with no gene match: 6. The CDR3 runs to 14 residues. The germline CDR1 and CDR2 sequences are SNHLY and FYNNEI. Here the CDR3 reads CASRAGQGLYEQYF. For the CDR3, the DNA is TGTGCCAGCAGGGCGGGACAGGGTCTCTACGAGCAGTACTTC. Filled out from reference TRBV2 and TRBJ2-7, the complete variable domain reads EPEVTQTPSHQVTQMGQEVILRCVPISNHLYFYWYRQILGQKVEFLVSFYNNEISEKSEIFDDQFSVERPDGSNFTLKIRSTKLEDSAMYFCASRAGQGLYEQYFGPGTRLTVT.

The chain employs TRBV19 and TRBJ2-2, with TRBD1 identical over 9 bases. The V segment lost 10 bases and the J segment 4 bases; nucleotides outside the gene matches: 7. CDR3 length: 14 amino acids. The germline CDR1 and CDR2 sequences are LNHDA and SQIVND (reference sequence). The CDR3 nucleotides are TGTGCCACTGACGGACAGGGGTTCACCGGGGAGCTGTTTTTT. Protein: CATDGQGFTGELFF.

CDR3 sequence (DNA): TGTGCCAGCAGGGAAACCCTACAGGGAGTCGGGGAAAAACTGTTTTTT. Translation: CASRETLQGVGEKLFF. J is TRBJ1-4 and V is TRBV28; D is perhaps TRBD1 (6 bases). The CDR3 sequence is 16 residues long. The germline gives CDR1 MDHEN, CDR2 SYDVKM. Trimming cost V 6 bases and J 8 bases, with 22 bases left between them.

Concerning this clone: Additional DNA sequences in this sample encode the identical CDR3. The V and J genes are TRBV5-1 and TRBJ2-3; 8 bases are a match to TRBD1. CDR1 and CDR2 (germline): SGHRS, YFSETQ. The CDR3 sequence is 16 residues long. V was clipped by 2 bases and J by 2 bases; unmatched bases: 7. This chain's CDR3 is CASSFLPGQVTDTQYF. The CDR3 DNA reads as TGCGCCAGCAGCTTCCTACCGGGACAGGTCACAGATACGCAGTATTTT.

This clone has just one count. The chain is built from TRBV10-3 and TRBJ1-1; D is uncertain. CDR1 and CDR2 (germline): ENHRY, SYGVKD. The CDR3 has 12 amino acids. V was pared by 10 bases and J by 6 bases, with 15 bases between. CDR3 protein: CATQDGKAEAFF. For the CDR3, the DNA is TGTGCCACCCAGGACGGGAAGGCTGAAGCTTTCTTT.

V and J are TRBV5-1 and TRBJ1-2, with D possibly TRBD1 on 6 matching bases. Germline V gene data show CDR1 as SGHRS and CDR2 as YFSETQ. V was clipped by 0 bases and J by 0 bases, with 15 bases between them. CDR3 size: 17 residues. In DNA, the CDR3 is TGCGCCAGCAGCTTGGGTCCGCCGGACAGTACTAACTATGGCTACACCTTC. This gives the protein CASSLGPPDSTNYGYTF.

The chain employs TRBV5-1 and TRBJ2-1; 9 bases agree with TRBD1. Germline values: CDR1 SGHRS, CDR2 YFSETQ. The CDR3 runs to 14 residues. Trimming took 4 bases from V and 6 from J; bases not matched to a gene: 5. CDR3 protein: CASSEGTGTNEQFF. The DNA of the CDR3 is TGCGCCAGCAGCGAAGGGACAGGGACCAATGAGCAGTTCTTC.

The chain has TRBV30 and TRBJ2-2, with 8 bases identical to TRBD2. The CDR3 runs 17 residues. Germline values: CDR1 GTSNPN, CDR2 SVGIG (reference sequence). Trimming removed 1 base from V and 3 bases from J; junction bases left unmatched: 10. CDR3: CAWSADTSGAYTGELFF. The CDR3 region has the DNA TGTGCCTGGAGTGCTGATACTAGCGGCGCCTACACCGGGGAGCTGTTTTTT.

The chain uses TRBV2 and TRBJ2-7, with D perhaps TRBD1 (5 bases). This CDR3 has 14 residues. Germline V gene data show CDR1 as SNHLY and CDR2 as FYNNEI. V lost 2 bases to trimming and J lost 4 bases, with 12 bases between them. The CDR3 sequence is CASSESGHRYEQYF. DNA for the CDR3: TGTGCCAGCAGTGAATCCGGACACCGTTACGAGCAGTACTTC.